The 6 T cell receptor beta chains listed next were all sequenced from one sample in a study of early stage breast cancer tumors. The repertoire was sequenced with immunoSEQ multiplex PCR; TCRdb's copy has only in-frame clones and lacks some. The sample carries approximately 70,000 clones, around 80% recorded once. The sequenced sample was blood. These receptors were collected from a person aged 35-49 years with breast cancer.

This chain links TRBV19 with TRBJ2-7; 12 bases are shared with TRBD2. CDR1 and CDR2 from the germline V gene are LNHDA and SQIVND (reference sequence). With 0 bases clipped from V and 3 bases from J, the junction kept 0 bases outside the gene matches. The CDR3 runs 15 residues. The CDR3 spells CASSIETSGSYEQYF. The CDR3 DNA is TGTGCCAGTAGTATAGAGACTAGCGGGAGCTACGAGCAGTACTTC.

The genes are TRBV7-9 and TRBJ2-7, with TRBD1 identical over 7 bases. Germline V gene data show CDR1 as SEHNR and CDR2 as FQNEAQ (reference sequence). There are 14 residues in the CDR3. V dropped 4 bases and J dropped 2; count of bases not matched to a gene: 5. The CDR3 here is CASSSGQTTYEQYF. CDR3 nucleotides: TGTGCCAGCAGCTCGGGACAGACAACCTACGAGCAGTACTTC.

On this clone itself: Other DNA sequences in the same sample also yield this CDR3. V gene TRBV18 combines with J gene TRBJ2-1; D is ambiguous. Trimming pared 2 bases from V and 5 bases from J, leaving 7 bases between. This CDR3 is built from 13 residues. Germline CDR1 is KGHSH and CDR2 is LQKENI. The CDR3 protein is CASSPGRDNEQFF. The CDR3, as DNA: TGTGCCAGCTCACCAGGCAGAGACAATGAGCAGTTCTTC. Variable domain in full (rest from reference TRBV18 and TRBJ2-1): NAGVMQNPRHLVRRRGQEARLRCSPMKGHSHVYWYRQLPEEGLKFMVYLQKENIIDESGMPKERFSAEFPKEGPSILRIQQVVRGDSAAYFCASSPGRDNEQFFGPGTRLTVL.

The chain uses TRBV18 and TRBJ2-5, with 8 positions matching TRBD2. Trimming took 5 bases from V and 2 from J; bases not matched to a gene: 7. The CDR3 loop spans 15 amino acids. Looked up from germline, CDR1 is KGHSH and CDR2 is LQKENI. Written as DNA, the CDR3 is TGTGCCAGCTCATCTCTAGCGGGCCTACAAGAGACCCAGTACTTC. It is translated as CASSSLAGLQETQYF.

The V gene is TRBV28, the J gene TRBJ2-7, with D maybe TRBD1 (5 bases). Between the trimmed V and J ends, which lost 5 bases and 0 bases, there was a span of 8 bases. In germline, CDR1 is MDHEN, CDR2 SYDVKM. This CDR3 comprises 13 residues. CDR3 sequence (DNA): TGTGCCAGCAGTCCCCAGGGCTCCTACGAGCAGTACTTC. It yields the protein CASSPQGSYEQYF.

CDR3 in amino acids: CASSAPPYAGAGTDTQYF. The CDR3 bases are TGTGCCAGTAGTGCTCCCCCCTATGCGGGAGCCGGCACAGATACGCAGTATTTT. V is TRBV19 and J is TRBJ2-3, with TRBD2 matching 7 bases. Germline CDR1 LNHDA, CDR2 SQIVND (reference sequence). Trimming at V came to 5 bases and at J to 1 base, leaving 15 bases not matched to a gene. This CDR3 comprises 18 residues.